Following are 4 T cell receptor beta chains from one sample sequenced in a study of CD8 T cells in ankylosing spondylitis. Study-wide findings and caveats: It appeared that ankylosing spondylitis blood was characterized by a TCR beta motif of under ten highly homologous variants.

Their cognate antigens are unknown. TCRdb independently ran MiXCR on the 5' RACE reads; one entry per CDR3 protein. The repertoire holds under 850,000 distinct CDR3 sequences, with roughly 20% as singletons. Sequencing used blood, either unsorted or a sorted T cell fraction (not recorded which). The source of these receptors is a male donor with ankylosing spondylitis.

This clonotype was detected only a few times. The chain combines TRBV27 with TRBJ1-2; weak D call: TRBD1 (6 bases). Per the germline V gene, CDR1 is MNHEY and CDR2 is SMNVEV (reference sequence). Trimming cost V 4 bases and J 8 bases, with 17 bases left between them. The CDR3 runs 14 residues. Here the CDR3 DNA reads TGTGCCAGCAGTTCCCTCACAGGGATGGCCGGCTACACCTTC. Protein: CASSSLTGMAGYTF.

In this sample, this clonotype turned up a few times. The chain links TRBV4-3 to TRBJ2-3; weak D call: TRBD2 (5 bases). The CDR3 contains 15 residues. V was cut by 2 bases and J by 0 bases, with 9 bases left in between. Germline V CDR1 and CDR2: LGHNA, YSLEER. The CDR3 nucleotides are TGCGCCAGCAGCCAACAAGCGGCTAGCACAGATACGCAGTATTTT. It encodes CASSQQAASTDTQYF.

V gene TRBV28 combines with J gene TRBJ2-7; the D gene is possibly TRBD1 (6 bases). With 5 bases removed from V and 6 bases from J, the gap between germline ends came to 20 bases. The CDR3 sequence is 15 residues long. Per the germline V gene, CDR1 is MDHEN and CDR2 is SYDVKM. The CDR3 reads CASSTPQQGAGEQYF. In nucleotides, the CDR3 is TGTGCCAGCAGTACACCTCAACAGGGAGCCGGCGAGCAGTACTTC.

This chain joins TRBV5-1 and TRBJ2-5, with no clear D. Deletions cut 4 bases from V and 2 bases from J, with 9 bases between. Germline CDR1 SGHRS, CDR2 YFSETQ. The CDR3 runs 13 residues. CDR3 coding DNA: TGCGCCAGCAGCAATGGCAATCAAGAGACCCAGTACTTC. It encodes CASSNGNQETQYF.